Shown below are 21 T cell receptor beta chains from a single sample sequenced in a study of T-cell memory formation after mild COVID-19. TCRdb itself ran the 5' RACE reads through MiXCR, one entry per CDR3 protein. The sample lists some 450,000 distinct CDR3 sequences, 20% occurring once. Specimen: PBMCs or a T cell subset sorted from them (not recorded which). Source of these receptors: an adult woman who had mild COVID-19 (a few samples of this study predate the infection). Cell type and time point are not known.

The chain uses TRBV2 and TRBJ2-5; D perhaps matches TRBD2 (5 bases). V gave up 5 bases and J gave up 9 bases, with 16 bases separating them. This CDR3 has 13 amino acids. The germline gives CDR1 SNHLY, CDR2 FYNNEI. CDR3 in DNA: TGTGCCAGCAGTTTGGACTCTGACGGGGCCCAGTACTTC. Amino acids: CASSLDSDGAQYF.

In its sample, this clonotype was seen a few times. The chain is built from TRBV6-5 and TRBJ2-5; maybe TRBD2 (6 bases). With 6 bases removed from V and 2 bases from J, the gap between germline ends came to 13 bases. The germline gives CDR1 MNHEY, CDR2 SVGAGI. There are 14 residues in the CDR3. CDR3 amino acids: CASRCRDLQETQYF. The CDR3 region has the DNA TGTGCCAGCAGGTGCCGGGACTTACAAGAGACCCAGTACTTC.

This clonotype was detected only a few times. The rearrangement joins TRBV5-1 to TRBJ2-3, with TRBD1 matching over 8 bases. There are 17 residues in the CDR3. V shed 4 bases and J 0 bases; nucleotides not matched to a gene: 10. Germline assignment: CDR1 SGHRS and CDR2 YFSETQ. CDR3 sequence reads: CASSAGTGLGSTDTQYF. Written as DNA, the CDR3 is TGCGCCAGCAGCGCTGGGACAGGCCTTGGGAGCACAGATACGCAGTATTTT.

The genes are TRBV27 and TRBJ1-4; D not certain. The CDR3 has 14 residues. Germline CDR1 reads MNHEY; CDR2 reads SMNVEV (reference sequence). V lost 5 bases to trimming and J lost 4 bases, with 11 bases between them. The CDR3 coding sequence is TGTGCCAGCAGTGATTTCTCGGTTAATGAAAAACTGTTTTTT. It yields the protein CASSDFSVNEKLFF.

The chain uses TRBV6-5 and TRBJ2-7, with 8 bases identical to TRBD1. Germline CDR1 MNHEY, CDR2 SVGAGI. V was pared by 5 bases and J by 8 bases, with 17 bases of the junction left unmatched. This CDR3 region has 16 residues. In nucleotides, the CDR3 is TGTGCCAGCAGTCTAGGACAGGGCAAATCTTTTATGCAGCAGTACTTC. Translated: CASSLGQGKSFMQQYF.

This clonotype was detected a few times. The gene calls are TRBV2 and TRBJ1-1; D is unresolved. The CDR3 length is 13 residues. Deletions cut 6 bases from V and 2 bases from J, with 10 bases between. Per the germline V gene, CDR1 is SNHLY and CDR2 is FYNNEI. This chain's CDR3 is CASSQNRNTEAFF. CDR3 sequence (DNA): TGTGCCAGCAGCCAAAACAGAAACACTGAAGCTTTCTTT.

The rearrangement uses TRBV11-2 and TRBJ1-1; 9 nucleotides align to TRBD1. Germline V gene sequence: CDR1 SGHAT, CDR2 FQNNGV. V trimming: 5 bases; J trimming: 0 bases; junction bases outside the gene matches: 10. CDR3 size: 17 residues. In DNA form, the CDR3 reads TGTGCCAGCAGCCTTCGGACAGGGGTTCGTATGAACACTGAAGCTTTCTTT. It encodes CASSLRTGVRMNTEAFF.

The chain uses TRBV6-5 and TRBJ1-2; D might be TRBD1 (5 bases). The V end lost 2 bases, the J end lost 4 bases, and 11 bases lay between the germline ends. Germline CDR1 is MNHEY and CDR2 is SVGAGI. The CDR3 has 14 amino acids. This chain's CDR3 is CASSYGGGGYGYTF. The CDR3 nucleotides are TGTGCCAGCAGTTACGGGGGAGGAGGCTATGGCTACACCTTC.

The chain uses TRBV3-1 and TRBJ2-7; a possible D gene is TRBD1 (5 bases). The CDR3 is 16 residues long. CDR1 is LGHDT and CDR2 is YNNKEL in the germline V gene (reference sequence). V was cut by 1 base and J by 1 base, with 14 bases left in between. CDR3 sequence: CASSQVPGHKSYEQYF. Written as DNA, the CDR3 is TGTGCCAGCAGCCAAGTCCCAGGACACAAGTCCTACGAGCAGTACTTC.

This clonotype occurred many times. The CDR3 nucleotides read TGTGCCAGCAGCGTAGGCGGTGGTAGTTCCTACAATGAGCAGTTCTTC. Its translation: CASSVGGGSSYNEQFF. The chain employs TRBV9 and TRBJ2-1; D unclear. The CDR3 length is 16 residues. Trimming took off 0 bases at V and 1 base at J, with 11 bases between the two ends. Germline loops: CDR1 SGDLS, CDR2 YYNGEE.

The chain carries TRBV12-3 or TRBV12-4 and TRBJ1-2; 8 bases match TRBD1. The CDR3 covers 17 residues. V was pared by 3 bases and J by 0 bases, with 9 bases of the junction left unmatched. CDR3: CASSFRLRTGSNYGYTF. CDR3 sequence (DNA): TGTGCCAGCAGTTTCAGGCTAAGGACAGGGTCTAACTATGGCTACACCTTC.

This clonotype occurred a few times. The V and J genes are TRBV27 and TRBJ1-6, with D hard to call. Trimming pared 8 bases from V and 8 bases from J, leaving 10 bases between. The CDR3 is made up of 12 amino acids. Germline V lookup: CDR1 MNHEY, CDR2 SMNVEV (reference sequence). CDR3 in amino acids: CASGRLDSPLHF. CDR3 DNA: TGTGCCAGCGGGCGATTGGATTCACCCCTCCACTTT.

This clonotype turned up a few times. V is TRBV9 and J is TRBJ1-2; D might be TRBD1 (5 bases). This CDR3 comprises 13 residues. Germline V lookup: CDR1 SGDLS, CDR2 YYNGEE. The germline V and J ends were trimmed by 0 bases and 7 bases, with 10 bases remaining between them. The CDR3 nucleotides read TGTGCCAGCAGCGTAGTAACAGGCGCTGGCTACACCTTC. It is translated as CASSVVTGAGYTF.

The chain links TRBV5-1 to TRBJ1-1, with a tentative D call TRBD1 (5 bases). Trimming took off 2 bases at V and 0 bases at J, with 11 bases between the two ends. Looked up from germline, CDR1 is SGHRS and CDR2 is YFSETQ. The CDR3 is 15 amino acids. In DNA, the CDR3 is TGCGCCAGCAGCTTTACGACAGCCATGAACACTGAAGCTTTCTTT. It is translated as CASSFTTAMNTEAFF.

This rearrangement joins TRBV9 to TRBJ1-2; D is unclear. This CDR3 has 17 residues. V was pared by 0 bases and J by 1 base, with 16 bases between. Germline CDR1 and CDR2: SGDLS and YYNGEE. The CDR3 DNA is TGTGCCAGCAGCGTAGCCCGATCTGAGGGTGATAACTATGGCTACACCTTC. Amino acid sequence: CASSVARSEGDNYGYTF.

This clonotype was observed a few times. The V gene is TRBV7-2, the J gene TRBJ2-4, with 10 bases aligning to TRBD1. CDR1 is SGHTA and CDR2 is FQGNSA in the germline V gene. V shed 1 base and J 3 bases; nucleotides not matched to a gene: 3. The CDR3 covers 16 residues. The CDR3 protein is CASSLGGTGVKNIQYF. The CDR3 DNA reads as TGTGCCAGCAGCTTAGGAGGGACAGGGGTCAAAAACATTCAGTACTTC.

This clonotype was recorded a few times. The chain recombines TRBV7-9 with TRBJ2-1; maybe TRBD1 (6 bases). V dropped 5 bases and J dropped 9 bases, with 20 bases sitting between them. The CDR3 sequence is 15 residues long. The germline V gene encodes CDR1 SEHNR and CDR2 FQNEAQ (reference sequence). The CDR3 region is CASSAGQRGSGEQFF. Here the CDR3 DNA reads TGTGCCAGCAGCGCCGGACAGAGGGGTTCGGGTGAGCAGTTCTTC.

This clonotype was recorded at least ten times. This chain connects TRBV7-3 to TRBJ2-1; TRBD1 aligns across 9 bases. Germline V gives CDR1 SGHTA, CDR2 FQGTGA. Trimming cost V 5 bases and J 6 bases; bases outside gene matches: 11. The CDR3 covers 16 residues. The CDR3 protein is CASSLMTGTGFNEQFF. DNA for the CDR3: TGTGCCAGCAGCCTCATGACCGGGACAGGGTTCAATGAGCAGTTCTTC.

This chain links TRBV7-6 with TRBJ2-7, with no clear D. V was pared by 1 base and J by 7 bases, with 8 bases between. The germline CDR1 and CDR2 sequences are SGHVS and FNYEAQ. This CDR3 is 12 amino acids long. The CDR3 DNA sequence: TGTGCCAGCAGCTTAGTCGCGAAAGAGCAGTACTTC. Its translation: CASSLVAKEQYF. Filled out from reference TRBV7-6 and TRBJ2-7, the complete variable domain reads GAGVSQSPRYKVTKRGQDVALRCDPISGHVSLYWYRQALGQGPEFLTYFNYEAQQDKSGLPNDRFSAERPEGSISTLTIQRTEQRDSAMYRCASSLVAKEQYFGPGTRLTVT.

This clonotype was detected only a few times. This rearrangement joins TRBV3-2 to TRBJ2-7; the table's D call TRBD2 went unverified against the DNA. TRBV3-2 is assigned pseudogene status. The CDR3 runs 15 residues. In DNA form, the CDR3 reads TGTGCCAGCAGCCAAGTGAGTGACTCGGGGGGGGAGCAGTACTTC. Translation gives CASSQVSDSGGEQYF.

The chain joins TRBV5-4 to TRBJ2-7, with D unresolved. The CDR3 length is 13 residues. The V end was cut by 1 base, the J end by 5 bases, with 10 bases between. Germline V lookup: CDR1 SGHNT, CDR2 YYREEE (reference sequence). DNA of the CDR3: TGTGCCAGCAGCTTGAAATCACACAACGAGCAGTACTTC. Translated, it gives CASSLKSHNEQYF.